Below, 26 T cell receptor beta chains from the same sample are listed, as sequenced in a study of identical twins. TCRdb re-derived calls from the 5' RACE reads in MiXCR, one entry per CDR3 protein. Counted here are 200,000 to 250,000 distinct CDR3 sequences, more than 6.5% occurring once; the ten biggest clones make up around 1.8%. These data were likewise used in another study, on yellow fever vaccine responses in identical twins.

The sample taken for sequencing was memory (CD45RO+) T cells sorted from blood. The receptors derive from a woman between 18 and 29 years old in good health.

In this sample, this clonotype turned up many times. The chain carries TRBV4-2 and TRBJ2-7; D unresolved. Trimming took off 0 bases at V and 4 bases at J, with 10 bases between the two ends. The CDR3 loop spans 14 amino acids. The germline V gene has CDR1 LGHNA and CDR2 YNFKEQ. In nucleotides, the CDR3 is TGTGCCAGCAGCCAAGAAGCAGTCTCTTACGAGCAGTACTTC. Translation gives CASSQEAVSYEQYF.

The chain combines TRBV12-3 or TRBV12-4 with TRBJ2-1, with D tentatively TRBD1 or TRBD2 (5 bases each). Trimming left V 3 bases short and J 6 bases short, with 6 bases between. CDR3 length equals 12 residues. The CDR3 spells CASSFGGNEQFF. CDR3 bases: TGTGCCAGCAGTTTTGGGGGCAATGAGCAGTTCTTC.

This clonotype was detected many times. This chain links TRBV27 with TRBJ2-2, with TRBD2 identical over 7 bases. The CDR3 is made up of 18 amino acids. Unmatched junction bases numbered 19, after V lost 8 bases and J lost 4 bases. Germline-derived CDR1 and CDR2 are MNHEY and SMNVEV (reference sequence). The CDR3 here is CASLYYGGGGEGTGELFF. In DNA, the CDR3 is TGTGCCAGCCTGTATTACGGTGGCGGGGGAGAGGGCACCGGGGAGCTGTTTTTT.

The V gene is TRBV9, the J gene TRBJ2-1; D might be TRBD2 (5 bases). V was shortened by 3 bases and J by 7 bases, with 14 bases between the two germline ends. Germline CDR1 reads SGDLS; CDR2 reads YYNGEE. This CDR3 is 14 amino acids long. CDR3 amino acids: CASSAQLVSNEQFF. The CDR3 bases are TGTGCCAGCAGCGCTCAACTAGTTTCGAATGAGCAGTTCTTC. The full variable domain, rest sourced from reference TRBV9 and TRBJ2-1, is DSGVTQTPKHLITATGQRVTLRCSPRSGDLSVYWYQQSLDQGLQFLIQYYNGEERAKGNILERFSAQQFPDLHSELNLSSLELGDSALYFCASSAQLVSNEQFFGPGTRLTVL.

In this sample, this clonotype turned up a few times. This chain joins TRBV10-3 and TRBJ2-3; 7 bases align to TRBD2. V trimming: 4 bases; J trimming: 5 bases; junction bases outside the gene matches: 9. CDR3 length: 15 residues. The V gene's germline CDR1 is ENHRY and CDR2 SYGVKD. In nucleotides, the CDR3 is TGTGCCATCAGTGTAGCGGGTCCCGCAGGAGATACGCAGTATTTT. Translating it yields CAISVAGPAGDTQYF.

The chain links TRBV10-2 to TRBJ1-1; 12 bases are a match to TRBD1. CDR1 is WSHSY and CDR2 is SAAADI in the germline V gene. V lost 6 bases and J lost 6; bases outside the gene matches: 5. This CDR3 spans 14 amino acids. CDR3 DNA: TGCGCCAGCAGAGACCGGGACAGGGGGCCTGAAGCTTTCTTT. Its protein product is CASRDRDRGPEAFF.

There are a few counts of this clonotype. The V call is TRBV29-1, the J call TRBJ2-5, with 9 bases aligning to TRBD1. This CDR3 has 14 amino acids. From germline, CDR1 is SQVTM and CDR2 ANQGSEA. Trimming at V came to 1 base and at J to 5 bases, leaving 5 bases not matched to a gene. The CDR3 DNA reads as TGCAGCGTTGAAGGGGACAGGGTCAGCGAGACCCAGTACTTC. This encodes CSVEGDRVSETQYF.

This clonotype was counted only a few times. The V and J genes are TRBV10-3 and TRBJ2-7; 13 nucleotides line up with TRBD2. This CDR3 region has 15 residues. V gave up 5 bases and J gave up 6 bases; unmatched junction bases: 7. Germline-derived CDR1 and CDR2 are ENHRY and SYGVKD. The CDR3 sequence is CAISPTSGRAFEQYF. The CDR3 DNA follows: TGTGCCATCAGTCCAACTAGCGGGAGGGCCTTCGAGCAGTACTTC.

This clonotype has a handful of counts. This chain links TRBV9 with TRBJ1-2, with no clear D. In germline, CDR1 is SGDLS, CDR2 YYNGEE. The CDR3 consists of 14 residues. Trimming took off 1 base at V and 0 bases at J, with 7 bases between the two ends. CDR3 in amino acids: CASSVQDSNYGYTF. The CDR3 DNA follows: TGTGCCAGCAGCGTACAGGACTCTAACTATGGCTACACCTTC.

The V call is TRBV5-1, the J call TRBJ2-1, with 13 positions matching TRBD2. The CDR3 totals 19 residues. V shed 4 bases, J shed 0 bases, and the junction held 10 bases outside the gene matches. In germline, CDR1 is SGHRS, CDR2 YFSETQ. The CDR3 is CASSPLLAGGPSSYNEQFF. Written as DNA, the CDR3 is TGCGCCAGCAGCCCCTTACTAGCGGGGGGGCCCTCCTCCTACAATGAGCAGTTCTTC.

The table lists this clonotype with many counts. The chain combines TRBV28 with TRBJ2-7; perhaps TRBD2 as D (6 bases). The germline gives CDR1 MDHEN, CDR2 SYDVKM. The ends were cut back, 10 bases at V and 6 bases at J, with 19 bases in the middle. The length of the CDR3 is 13 residues. This CDR3 is CATNLAEGGEQYF. The CDR3, as DNA: TGTGCCACTAACCTCGCCGAGGGAGGCGAGCAGTACTTC.

This chain uses TRBV6-2 or TRBV6-3 with TRBJ2-7; D unclear. The CDR3 is 16 amino acids. Germline CDR1 MNHEY, CDR2 SVGEGT. V gave up 0 bases and J gave up 1 base, with 13 bases separating them. Written as DNA, the CDR3 is TGTGCCAGCAGTTACTCAGTTGGAGAAATATCCTACGAGCAGTACTTC. This translates into CASSYSVGEISYEQYF.

V usage is TRBV7-2 and J usage is TRBJ2-2; weak D call: TRBD1 (5 bases). Trimming took off 8 bases at V and 4 bases at J, with 17 bases between the two ends. The germline V gene has CDR1 SGHTA and CDR2 FQGNSA. CDR3 size: 15 residues. The CDR3 loop reads CASQVSGLGTGELFF. In nucleotides, the CDR3 is TGTGCCAGCCAGGTTTCAGGGCTGGGCACCGGGGAGCTGTTTTTT.

This clonotype was detected ten times or more. This chain joins TRBV12-3 or TRBV12-4 and TRBJ1-6; no clear D. The V and J ends lost 3 bases and 7 bases respectively, with 10 bases between them. This CDR3 is 14 amino acids long. The CDR3 sequence: CASSLVRNNSPLHF. CDR3 DNA: TGTGCCAGCAGTTTGGTGCGGAACAATTCACCCCTCCACTTT.

This clonotype has a count of ten or more. V is TRBV12-3 or TRBV12-4 and J is TRBJ1-1, with D possibly being TRBD1 (5 bases). Between the trimmed V and J ends, which lost 1 base and 4 bases, there was a span of 16 bases. The CDR3 contains 16 residues. As DNA, the CDR3 is TGTGCCAGCAGTTTAGACACCGGGACCGTCGGCACTGAAGCTTTCTTT. This translates into CASSLDTGTVGTEAFF.

This rearrangement joins TRBV7-9 to TRBJ2-1; a possible D gene is TRBD1 (6 bases). The CDR3 runs to 16 residues. Germline V gene sequence: CDR1 SEHNR, CDR2 FQNEAQ (reference sequence). Trimming pared 6 bases from V and 2 bases from J, leaving 17 bases between. The CDR3 here is CASSSFRGQTYNEQFF. CDR3 sequence (DNA): TGTGCCAGCAGTTCCTTCCGGGGACAAACCTACAATGAGCAGTTCTTC.

This clonotype came up a few times. The chain links TRBV3-1 to TRBJ2-7; TRBD1 agrees at 9 bases. With 4 bases clipped from V and 5 bases from J, the junction kept 3 bases outside the gene matches. CDR3 length equals 13 residues. Germline V gene data show CDR1 as LGHDT and CDR2 as YNNKEL (reference sequence). CDR3 sequence reads: CASSPGQGHEQYF. The CDR3 DNA follows: TGTGCCAGCAGCCCCGGACAGGGGCACGAGCAGTACTTC.

This clonotype was detected only a few times. The chain is built from TRBV20-1 and TRBJ2-2; TRBD1 agrees at 10 bases. Germline V gene data show CDR1 as DFQATT and CDR2 as SNEGSKA (reference sequence). Losses at the gene ends were 6 bases for V and 6 bases for J; bases not matched to a gene: 10. The CDR3 contains 15 residues. The CDR3 sequence: CSASLGTGDAGELFF. For the CDR3, the DNA is TGCAGTGCGAGCCTCGGGACAGGGGACGCCGGGGAGCTGTTTTTT.

This clonotype has just a few counts. The chain has TRBV5-1 and TRBJ2-1; 10 bases fit TRBD2. The CDR3 extends over 16 amino acids. Losses at the gene ends were 0 bases for V and 8 bases for J; bases not matched to a gene: 8. Per germline, CDR1 SGHRS and CDR2 YFSETQ. The DNA of the CDR3 is TGCGCCAGCAGCTTGGGGGGCCGAGCGGGAGGGGATGAGCAGTTCTTC. Translating it yields CASSLGGRAGGDEQFF.

This clonotype was detected ten times or more. The J gene is TRBJ2-1, the V gene TRBV5-6; TRBD1 aligns across 8 bases. The trim removed 3 bases at V and 1 base at J, leaving 3 bases unmatched. The CDR3 extends over 15 amino acids. In germline, CDR1 is SGHDT, CDR2 YYEEEE. CDR3 DNA: TGTGCCAGCAGCTCTACAGGGGGTTCCTACAATGAGCAGTTCTTC. Protein sequence: CASSSTGGSYNEQFF.

This clonotype occurred many times. The chain couples TRBV12-3 or TRBV12-4 to TRBJ1-2, with D uncertain. The V gene lost 0 bases and the J gene lost 2 bases, with 4 bases spanning the gap. The CDR3 runs 13 residues. CDR3 residues: CASSLAANYGYTF. DNA of the CDR3: TGTGCCAGCAGTTTAGCGGCCAACTATGGCTACACCTTC.

The gene calls are TRBV7-2 and TRBJ2-4, with 9 bases matching TRBD1. The CDR3 loop spans 17 amino acids. V was clipped by 2 bases and J by 1 base; unmatched bases: 6. From germline, CDR1 is SGHTA and CDR2 FQGNSA. The CDR3 DNA follows: TGTGCCAGCAGCTTAACTGGGACAGGGCAGGCCAAAAACATTCAGTACTTC. As protein: CASSLTGTGQAKNIQYF.

This clonotype has at least ten counts. J is TRBJ2-1 and V is TRBV20-1; 11 nucleotides agree with TRBD2. The CDR3 sequence is 16 residues long. CDR1 DFQATT and CDR2 SNEGSKA come from the germline V gene (reference sequence). Trimming at V came to 0 bases and at J to 4 bases, leaving 5 bases not matched to a gene. The CDR3 coding sequence is TGCAGTGCTAGAGATCTAGCGGGGGGTGTGTACAATGAGCAGTTCTTC. It translates to CSARDLAGGVYNEQFF.

Many counts were recorded for this clonotype. The chain couples TRBV12-3 or TRBV12-4 to TRBJ2-7; D possibly corresponds to TRBD1 (6 bases). CDR3 length equals 15 residues. The V end lost 4 bases, the J end lost 5 bases, and 18 bases lay between the germline ends. Written as DNA, the CDR3 is TGTGCCAGCAGTTCAGATATACAGGGTTACGACGAGCAGTACTTC. Residues: CASSSDIQGYDEQYF.

This clonotype was counted only a few times. This sequence joins TRBV7-2 and TRBJ2-3, with a possible D match to TRBD2 (5 bases). The CDR3 runs 13 residues. Germline V gene data show CDR1 as SGHTA and CDR2 as FQGNSA. V gave up 4 bases and J gave up 5 bases, with 10 bases separating them. The CDR3 here is CASSSRVGDTQYF. As DNA, the CDR3 is TGTGCCAGCAGCTCGAGGGTGGGAGATACGCAGTATTTT.

The chain couples TRBV28 to TRBJ2-7; TRBD1 matches 8 bases. With V trimmed by 8 bases and J by 5 bases, 11 bases remained unmatched. CDR1 is MDHEN, CDR2 SYDVKM, per germline. The CDR3 has 14 amino acids. The CDR3 region is CASGGYGTGHEQYF. The CDR3 DNA reads TGTGCCAGCGGGGGGTATGGGACAGGTCACGAGCAGTACTTC.